This note documents a single TCR beta chain sequence. Its specificity is not known. This sample was included in a study of cytomegalovirus exposure and HLA in healthy donors. Study outcomes and limitations: In a later analysis, TCR beta V- and J-gene trimming was associated with a missense DCLRE1C variant. Researchers reportedly found TCR beta sequences accurately predicted most subjects' HLA-A and HLA-B alleles. In an earlier analysis, most TCR beta V segments were productive about 87% or about 30% of the time.

The PCR employed 60 Vbeta primers together with 13 Jbeta primers. Libraries were prepared by immunoSEQ multiplex PCR; TCRdb keeps only in-frame clonotypes and omits some of them. The top ten clones hold approximately 7.6% of a sample with around 69,000 clones, over 60% of them seen once. J was trimmed by 5 bases and V by 5 bases; bases with no gene match: 5. The CDR3 runs to 14 residues. Germline V gene sequence: CDR1 SGHVS, CDR2 FNYEAQ. This TCR derives from a man aged 35-49 years in good health and CMV-seropositive. V usage is TRBV7-6 and J usage is TRBJ1-1; 10 nucleotides line up with TRBD1. Sequencing was done on a sample of PBMCs. CDR3 coding DNA: TGTGCCAGCAGCCCACGGACAGGGGGTACTGAAGCTTTCTTT. This translates into CASSPRTGGTEAFF.